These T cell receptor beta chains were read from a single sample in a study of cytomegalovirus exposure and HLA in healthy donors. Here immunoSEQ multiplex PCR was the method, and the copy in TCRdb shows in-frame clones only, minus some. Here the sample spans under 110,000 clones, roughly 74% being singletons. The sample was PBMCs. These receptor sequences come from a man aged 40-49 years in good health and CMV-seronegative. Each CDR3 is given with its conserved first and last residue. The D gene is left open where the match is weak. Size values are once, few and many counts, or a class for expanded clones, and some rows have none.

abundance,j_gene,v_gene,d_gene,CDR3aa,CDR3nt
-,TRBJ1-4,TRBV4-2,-,CASSQDLATGASGKLFF,TGTGCCAGCAGCCAAGATCTCGCAACCGGTGCCTCTGGAAAACTGTTTTTT
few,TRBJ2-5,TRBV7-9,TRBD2,CSSSFSGTSGGDRETQYF,TGTTCCAGCAGCTTCTCCGGGACTAGCGGGGGGGATCGAGAGACCCAGTACTTC
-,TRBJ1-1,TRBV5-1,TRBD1,CASSPEPGGNTEAFF,TGCGCCAGCAGCCCCGAACCAGGGGGGAACACTGAAGCTTTCTTT
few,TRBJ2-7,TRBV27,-,CALSTYEQYF,TGTGCCCTATCAACCTACGAGCAGTACTTC
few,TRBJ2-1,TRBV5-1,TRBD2,CASSDLAGGNYNEQFF,TGCGCCAGCAGCGATCTAGCGGGGGGGAACTACAATGAGCAGTTCTTC
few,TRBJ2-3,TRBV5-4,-,CASSLSGSSTDTQYF,TGTGCCAGCAGCTTGTCAGGTTCTAGCACAGATACGCAGTATTTT
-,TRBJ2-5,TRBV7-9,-,CASSLARQGGETQYF,TGTGCCAGCAGCTTAGCTCGGCAGGGTGGGGAGACCCAGTACTTC
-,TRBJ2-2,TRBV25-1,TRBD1,CASSAYRGTGGELFF,TGTGCCAGCAGTGCCTACAGGGGGACGGGCGGGGAGCTGTTTTTT
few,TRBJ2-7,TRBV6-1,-,CASSVDSTSYEQYF,TGTGCCAGCAGTGTAGACAGTACCTCCTACGAGCAGTACTTC
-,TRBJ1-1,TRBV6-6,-,CASSYSQNTEAFF,TGTGCCAGCAGTTACTCACAGAACACTGAAGCTTTCTTT
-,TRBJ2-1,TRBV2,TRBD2,CASKRAGAISSYNEQFF,TGTGCCAGCAAAAGAGCGGGGGCTATCAGCTCCTACAATGAGCAGTTCTTC
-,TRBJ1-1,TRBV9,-,CASSGTPNTEAFF,TGTGCCAGCAGCGGTACACCGAACACTGAAGCTTTCTTT
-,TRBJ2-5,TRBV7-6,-,CASSLLGGKETQYF,TGTGCCAGCAGCTTGCTTGGGGGGAAGGAGACCCAGTACTTC
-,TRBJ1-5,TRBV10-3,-,CAISESLGAQPQHF,TGTGCCATCAGTGAGTCCTTGGGGGCCCAGCCCCAGCATTTT
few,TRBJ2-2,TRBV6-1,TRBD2,CASSEWLAGGTGELFF,TGTGCCAGCAGTGAATGGCTAGCGGGGGGCACCGGGGAGCTGTTTTTT
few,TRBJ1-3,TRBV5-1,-,CASSLGQPARNTIYF,TGCGCCAGCAGCCTCGGACAGCCGGCGAGAAACACCATATATTTT
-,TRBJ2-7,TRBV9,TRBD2,CASSVVPSGVYEQYF,TGTGCCAGCAGCGTAGTTCCTAGCGGGGTTTACGAGCAGTACTTC
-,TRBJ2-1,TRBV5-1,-,CASSPRTGGAYNEQFF,TGCGCCAGCAGCCCTCGGACCGGAGGAGCCTACAATGAGCAGTTCTTC
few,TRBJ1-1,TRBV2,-,CASSVVGTLAEAFF,TGTGCCAGCAGTGTGGTTGGGACTCTAGCTGAAGCTTTCTTT
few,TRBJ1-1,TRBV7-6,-,CASSPSGLNTEAFF,TGTGCCAGCAGTCCCTCAGGGTTGAACACTGAAGCTTTCTTT
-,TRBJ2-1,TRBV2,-,CASSEWAGPGEQFF,TGTGCCAGCAGTGAATGGGCGGGGCCTGGGGAGCAGTTCTTC
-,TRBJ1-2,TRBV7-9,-,CASSPLGRGFYNDYGYTF,TGTGCCAGCAGCCCGCTTGGAAGGGGCTTTTATAACGACTATGGCTACACCTTC
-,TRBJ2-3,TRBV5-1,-,CASSPGLPSDTQYF,TGCGCCAGCAGCCCGGGACTCCCTTCAGATACGCAGTATTTT
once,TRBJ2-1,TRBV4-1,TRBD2,CASSQDRMGGTYNEQFF,TGCGCCAGCAGCCAAGACCGGATGGGGGGGACCTACAATGAGCAGTTCTTC
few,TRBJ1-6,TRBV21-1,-,CASSNQGPGVEDLHF,TGTGCCAGCAGCAACCAGGGACCAGGGGTTGAGGACCTCCACTTT
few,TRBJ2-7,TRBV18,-,CASSGTGTSATYEQYF,TGTGCCAGCTCAGGAACCGGGACAAGTGCAACCTACGAGCAGTACTTC
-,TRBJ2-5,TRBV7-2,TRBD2,CASSTFLAGGRETQYF,TGTGCCAGCAGCACCTTTCTAGCGGGGGGTCGAGAGACCCAGTACTTC
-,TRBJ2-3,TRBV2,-,CASTGISITDTQYF,TGTGCCAGTACCGGGATCTCAATCACAGATACGCAGTATTTT
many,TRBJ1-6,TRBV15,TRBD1,CATSRVTGGNSPLHF,TGTGCCACCAGCAGAGTCACAGGGGGCAATTCACCCCTCCACTTT
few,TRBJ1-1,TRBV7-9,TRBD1,CASSPVFDRQGRHGTEAFF,TGTGCCAGCAGCCCCGTTTTCGACCGACAGGGGAGGCACGGGACTGAAGCTTTCTTT
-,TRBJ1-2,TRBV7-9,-,CASSTRSGVEGYTF,TGTGCCAGCAGCACCCGATCCGGGGTCGAGGGCTACACCTTC
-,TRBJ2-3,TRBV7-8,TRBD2,CASSLALAGGITDTQYF,TGTGCCAGCAGCTTAGCTCTAGCGGGGGGAATCACAGATACGCAGTATTTT
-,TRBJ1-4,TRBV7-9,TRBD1,CASSGNRGKLFF,TGTGCCAGCAGCGGAAACAGGGGGAAACTGTTTTTT
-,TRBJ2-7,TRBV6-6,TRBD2,CASGLAARYEQYF,TGTGCCAGCGGGCTAGCGGCTCGCTACGAGCAGTACTTC
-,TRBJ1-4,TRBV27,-,CASSLTATNEKLFF,TGTGCCAGCAGTTTGACAGCGACGAATGAAAAACTGTTTTTT
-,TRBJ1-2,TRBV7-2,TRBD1,CASSPTRTGGNGYTF,TGTGCCAGCAGCCCAACCCGGACAGGGGGCAATGGCTACACCTTC
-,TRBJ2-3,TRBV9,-,CASSVSGLYTDMQYF,TGTGCCAGCAGCGTATCGGGACTGTACACAGATATGCAGTATTTT
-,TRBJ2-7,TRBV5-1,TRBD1,CASSSGQVAYEQYF,TGCGCCAGCAGCTCAGGACAGGTTGCCTACGAGCAGTACTTC
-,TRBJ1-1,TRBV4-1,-,CASSQVGREWNTEAFF,TGCGCCAGCAGCCAAGTAGGGAGAGAGTGGAACACTGAAGCTTTCTTT
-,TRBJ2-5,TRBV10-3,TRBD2,CAIARGGVQETQYF,TGTGCCATCGCTCGGGGGGGGGTCCAAGAGACCCAGTACTTC
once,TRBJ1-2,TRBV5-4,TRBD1,CASSSRQGYGYTF,TGTGCCAGCAGCTCCAGACAGGGCTATGGCTACACCTTC
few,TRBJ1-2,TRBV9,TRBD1,CASSQAPGQGAGRYTF,TGTGCCAGCAGCCAAGCTCCGGGACAGGGGGCGGGGCGCTACACCTTC
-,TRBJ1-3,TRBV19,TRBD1,CASSNQGDSGNTIYF,TGTGCCAGTAGTAACCAGGGGGACTCTGGAAACACCATATATTTT
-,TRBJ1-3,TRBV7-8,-,CASSLVPQTPGDTIYF,TGTGCCAGCAGCTTAGTCCCTCAGACGCCCGGGGACACCATATATTTT
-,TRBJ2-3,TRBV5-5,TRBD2,CASSLEGLADSTDTQYF,TGTGCCAGCAGCTTGGAGGGACTAGCGGACAGCACAGATACGCAGTATTTT
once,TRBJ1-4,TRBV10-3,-,CAISAGAGNEKLFF,TGTGCCATCAGTGCCGGCGCGGGGAATGAAAAACTGTTTTTT
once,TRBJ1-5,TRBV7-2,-,CASSLNSGISNQPQHF,TGTGCCAGCAGCTTAAATTCCGGGATTAGCAATCAGCCCCAGCATTTT
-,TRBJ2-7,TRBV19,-,CASSMGASGNMRSYEQYF,TGTGCCAGTAGTATGGGAGCTTCGGGAAATATGCGATCGTACGAGCAGTACTTC
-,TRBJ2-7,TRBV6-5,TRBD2,CASSYSGRGGLYEQYF,TGTGCCAGCAGTTACTCGGGACGGGGGGGCCTCTACGAGCAGTACTTC
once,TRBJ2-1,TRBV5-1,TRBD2,CASSVSGSAYNEQFF,TGCGCCAGCAGCGTTAGCGGGTCAGCCTACAATGAGCAGTTCTTC
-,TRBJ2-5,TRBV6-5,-,CASSFLGQQYF,TGTGCCAGCAGTTTTCTAGGACAACAGTACTTC
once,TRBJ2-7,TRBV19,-,CASSNPSGGFPYEQYF,TGTGCCAGTAGTAACCCCTCTGGCGGGTTCCCCTACGAGCAGTACTTC
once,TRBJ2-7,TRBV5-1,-,CASSLEFGRDEQYF,TGCGCCAGCAGCTTGGAATTCGGCAGGGACGAGCAGTACTTC
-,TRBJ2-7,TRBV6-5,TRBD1,CASSYSQGVFYEQYF,TGTGCCAGCAGTTACTCTCAGGGGGTCTTTTACGAGCAGTACTTC
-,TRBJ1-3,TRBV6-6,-,CASSYSSSRGNTIYF,TGTGCCAGCAGTTACTCGAGTTCCCGTGGAAACACCATATATTTT
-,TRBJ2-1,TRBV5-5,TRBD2,CASSPPPLAGGLGEQFF,TGTGCCAGCAGCCCGCCCCCCTTGGCGGGGGGACTAGGGGAGCAGTTCTTC
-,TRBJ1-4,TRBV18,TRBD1,CASSSGTGNEKLFF,TGTGCCAGCTCGTCCGGGACAGGGAATGAAAAACTGTTTTTT
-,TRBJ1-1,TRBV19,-,CASSIVEGRSEAFF,TGTGCCAGTAGTATAGTAGAAGGGAGGTCTGAAGCTTTCTTT
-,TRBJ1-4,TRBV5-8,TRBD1,CASSLDPPGGNEKLFF,TGTGCCAGCAGCTTGGATCCTCCAGGGGGGAATGAAAAACTGTTTTTT
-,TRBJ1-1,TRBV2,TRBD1,CASSEDRGRTEAFF,TGTGCCAGCAGCGAGGACAGGGGAAGGACTGAAGCTTTCTTT